The T cell receptor (beta chain) under discussion was sequenced for a study of cytomegalovirus exposure and HLA in healthy donors. Donors in the study were healthy people who gave bone marrow. The study's findings and limits: TCR beta V- and J-gene trimming, according to a later analysis, was linked to a missense DCLRE1C variant. A later analysis showed TCR association rates differing by HLA locus, peaking at DRB1 and lowest at HLA-C. Listed as cytomegalovirus-associated were roughly 180 TCR beta chains.

PCR employed 60 Vbeta and 13 Jbeta primers. Profiled with immunoSEQ multiplex PCR; TCRdb holds only in-frame clones, not every one. Reported are 75,000 to 95,000 clones; the ten largest clones contain approximately 1.4%. Germline V CDR1 and CDR2: SGHAT, FQNNGV. The CDR3 contains 14 residues. V lost 7 bases to trimming and J lost 8 bases; unmatched junction nucleotides: 10. Notes on this clone: The antigen remains unidentified.

The clonotype comes from a woman aged 55-75 years in good health and CMV-seronegative. This chain uses TRBV11-2 with TRBJ2-1, with 8 bases lining up with TRBD2. The sequenced sample consisted of PBMCs. The DNA for the CDR3 is TGTGCCAGCACCGTAGCGGGAATCGGGCATGAGCAGTTCTTC. Translating gives CASTVAGIGHEQFF.